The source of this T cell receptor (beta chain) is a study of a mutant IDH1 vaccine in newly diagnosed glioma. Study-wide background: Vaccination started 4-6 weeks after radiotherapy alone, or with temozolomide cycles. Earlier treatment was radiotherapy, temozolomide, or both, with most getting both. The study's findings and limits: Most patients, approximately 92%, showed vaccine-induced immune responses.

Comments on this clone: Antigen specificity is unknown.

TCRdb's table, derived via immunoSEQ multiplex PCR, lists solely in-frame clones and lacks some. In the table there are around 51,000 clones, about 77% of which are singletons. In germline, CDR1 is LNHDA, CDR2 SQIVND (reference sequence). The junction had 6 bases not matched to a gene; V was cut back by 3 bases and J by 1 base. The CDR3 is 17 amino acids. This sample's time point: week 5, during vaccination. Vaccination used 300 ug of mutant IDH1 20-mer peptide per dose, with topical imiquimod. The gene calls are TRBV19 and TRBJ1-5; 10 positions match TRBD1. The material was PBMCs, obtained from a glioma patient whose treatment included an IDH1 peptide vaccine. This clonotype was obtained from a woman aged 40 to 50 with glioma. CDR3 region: CASSMRLGQGSNQPQHF. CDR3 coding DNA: TGTGCCAGTAGTATGAGGTTGGGACAGGGGAGCAATCAGCCCCAGCATTTT.